This T cell receptor beta chain was obtained from a study of T cell responses to AZD1222 COVID-19 vaccine. Findings and limits, study-wide: Donors skewed white British and female; clonal diversity was possibly underestimated. Close to half of all spike-specific TCRs reportedly target regions of the variants that are unmutated. Among vaccine-associated CD4 TCRs, coverage spanned spike, with dominance at 160-218 and 743-854.

With respect to this clone: Its antigen is not identified.

The protocol was immunoSEQ multiplex PCR, while the TCRdb copy is restricted to in-frame clones and leaves out a portion. The sample records about 70,000 clones, 83% being singletons. Sequencing was performed on peripheral blood, taken 28 days after the second AZD1222 dose. This receptor was taken from an adult who received the AZD1222 COVID-19 vaccine.

DNA for the CDR3: TGTGCTACTAAAGACAGGATTCAAGAGACCCAGTACTTC. As protein: CATKDRIQETQYF. The chain has TRBV12-5 and TRBJ2-5, with D perhaps TRBD1 (6 bases). The CDR3 contains 13 residues. The germline V and J ends were trimmed by 10 bases and 2 bases, with 14 bases remaining between them. Germline assignment: CDR1 LGHNT and CDR2 FRNRAP. The complete variable domain, with remaining parts taken from reference TRBV12-5 and TRBJ2-5, reads DARVTQTPRHKVTEMGQEVTMRCQPILGHNTVFWYRQTMMQGLELLAYFRNRAPLDDSGMPKDRFSAEMPDATLATLKIQPSEPRDSAVYFCATKDRIQETQYFGPGTRLLVL.